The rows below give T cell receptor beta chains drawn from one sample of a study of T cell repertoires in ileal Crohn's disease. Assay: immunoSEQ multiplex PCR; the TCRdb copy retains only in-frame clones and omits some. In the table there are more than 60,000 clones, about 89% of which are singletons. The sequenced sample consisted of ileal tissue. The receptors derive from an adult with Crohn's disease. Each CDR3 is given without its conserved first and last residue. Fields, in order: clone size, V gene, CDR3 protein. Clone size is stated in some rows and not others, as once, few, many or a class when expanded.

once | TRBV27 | ASSFSPGDYVEQY
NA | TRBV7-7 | ASSNLHGNTEAF
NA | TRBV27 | ASRYYGTADEQF
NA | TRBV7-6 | ASSLGAGREETQY
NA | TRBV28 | ASSRTTDNQPQH
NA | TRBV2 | ASRIQGDTGELF
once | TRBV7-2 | ASSPTSTYEQY
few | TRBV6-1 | ASEEEQGFYGYT
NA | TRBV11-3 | ASSERDLVYNEQF
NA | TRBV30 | AWSVSGTTTGELF
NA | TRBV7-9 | ASSLGTSGTDTQY
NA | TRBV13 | ASSSSGTSVPYEQY
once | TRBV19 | ASSADRLGATNEKLF
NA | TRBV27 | ASSFTGANVLT
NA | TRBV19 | ASRRTGGTEAF
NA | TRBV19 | ASGERPYNEQF
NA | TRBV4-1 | ASSQGPPGGGGSYEQY
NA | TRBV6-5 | ASSYFPGQGPPLH
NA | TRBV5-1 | ASSLSQGGETQY
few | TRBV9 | ASSDRENYGYT
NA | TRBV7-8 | ASSWGLFYEQY
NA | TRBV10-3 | AISKSGGGYT
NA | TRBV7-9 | ASSLQGAGRTEAF
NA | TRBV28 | ASSNLRSSYNEQF
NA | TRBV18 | ASSPANRDKNTEAF
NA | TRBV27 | ASSNRDRVQF
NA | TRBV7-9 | ASSRATAPSYEQY
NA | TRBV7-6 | ASSLEGTGGTEAF
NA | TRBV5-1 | ASSSSGTDTQY
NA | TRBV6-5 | ATGEGSLH
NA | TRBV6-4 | ASSISQGAYGNEQF
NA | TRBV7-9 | ASSSVQARGYT
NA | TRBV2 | ASSAGSGHNEQF
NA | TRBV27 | ASRGGQSNQPQH
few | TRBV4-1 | ASSHSTGNTEAF
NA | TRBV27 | ASRRSGPPFLYEQY
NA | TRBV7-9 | AGAGGSNTEAF